What follows are 3 T cell receptor beta chains derived from one specimen sequenced in a study of cytomegalovirus exposure and HLA in healthy donors. Amplification used 60 Vbeta primers and 13 Jbeta primers. The repertoire was sequenced with immunoSEQ multiplex PCR; TCRdb's copy has only in-frame clones and lacks some. This sample has 100,000 or so clones, with 12% found just once. The specimen was PBMCs. The receptors shown here come from a man aged 35 to 55 in good health and CMV-seropositive.

This chain links TRBV5-1 with TRBJ1-1; 8 nucleotides align to TRBD1. The germline V gene has CDR1 SGHRS and CDR2 YFSETQ. V lost 0 bases, J lost 7 bases, and 8 bases stayed unmatched. The CDR3 is made up of 15 amino acids. The CDR3 DNA is TGCGCCAGCAGCTTGGGGGACAGGAGAACAGGTGAAGCTTTCTTT. As protein: CASSLGDRRTGEAFF.

This clone came up a few times. This chain connects TRBV7-2 to TRBJ2-7; no clear D gene. V dropped 1 base and J dropped 0 bases, with 7 bases sitting between them. The CDR3 has 14 residues. The germline gives CDR1 SGHTA, CDR2 FQGNSA. The CDR3 DNA follows: TGTGCCAGCAGCTTAGGCGCGTTCTCCTACGAGCAGTACTTC. Translated, it gives CASSLGAFSYEQYF. Drawing the rest from reference TRBV7-2 and TRBJ2-7, the complete variable domain is GAGVSQSPSNKVTEKGKDVELRCDPISGHTALYWYRQSLGQGLEFLIYFQGNSAPDKSGLPSDRFSAERTGGSVSTLTIQRTQQEDSAVYLCASSLGAFSYEQYFGPGTRLTVT.

This clone turned up a few times. The junction and the germline gene differ at one end; a read error may be behind it. Distinct nucleotide sequences in the sample also encode this CDR3. The J gene is TRBJ1-2, the V gene TRBV6-5, with TRBD1 matching over 9 bases. The CDR3 is 16 amino acids. The V gene's germline CDR1 is MNHEY and CDR2 SVGAGI. CDR3 bases: TGTGCCAGCAGTTACGTGACTGGGACAGGGACATATGGCTACACCTTT. It is translated as CASSYVTGTGTYGYTF.